What follows are 19 T cell receptor beta chains derived from one specimen sequenced in a study of OX40 agonist ivuxolimab in advanced cancers. Clones were sequenced by immunoSEQ multiplex PCR, and TCRdb holds only the in-frame ones, with some missing. The sample lists about 82,000 clones, roughly 90% seen once, with 2.3% in the top ten. The sample was CD4+ or CD8+ T cells sorted from blood, taken in a trial of the OX40 agonist ivuxolimab. These receptors originate from an adult with an advanced solid tumor such as melanoma, head and neck, liver or kidney cancer.

This clone has more than one count but fewer than ten. The chain has TRBV7-6 and TRBJ2-2; TRBD2 is a possible D gene (6 bases). The V gene lost 5 bases and the J gene lost 4 bases, with 17 bases spanning the gap. Germline CDR1 SGHVS, CDR2 FNYEAQ. The CDR3 length is 16 residues. The CDR3 region is CASSLMEGPGTGELFF. For the CDR3, the DNA is TGTGCCAGCAGCCTAATGGAGGGGCCCGGCACCGGGGAGCTGTTTTTT.

This rearrangement joins TRBV5-8 to TRBJ1-2; tentatively, D is TRBD1 (5 bases). Germline V gene data show CDR1 as SGHTS and CDR2 as YDEGEE. Trimming took off 0 bases at V and 6 bases at J, with 21 bases between the two ends. The CDR3 extends over 17 amino acids. Written as DNA, the CDR3 is TGTGCCAGCAGCTTGGGGGGACCGCCTCTAAGCGGGGATGGCTACACCTTC. Residues: CASSLGGPPLSGDGYTF.

This clone was counted a few times. The V and J genes are TRBV7-3 and TRBJ2-2; 7 bases match TRBD1. Looked up from germline, CDR1 is SGHTA and CDR2 is FQGTGA. V lost 5 bases and J lost 6; bases outside the gene matches: 6. The CDR3 runs to 14 residues. The CDR3 sequence is CASSLIQGAGELFF. CDR3 DNA: TGTGCCAGCAGCCTAATTCAGGGGGCCGGGGAGCTGTTTTTT.

V gene TRBV5-8 combines with J gene TRBJ1-6, with D hard to call. Looked up from germline, CDR1 is SGHTS and CDR2 is YDEGEE. The CDR3 extends over 16 amino acids. Trimming shortened V by 6 bases and J by 0 bases, and 13 bases separated the two germline ends. The CDR3 DNA sequence: TGTGCCAGCACCCACGGGGTCAGCTCCTATAATTCACCCCTCCACTTT. Amino acid sequence: CASTHGVSSYNSPLHF.

V is TRBV5-1 and J is TRBJ2-6; no definite D call. Between the trimmed V and J ends, which lost 2 bases and 0 bases, there was a span of 6 bases. The germline gives CDR1 SGHRS, CDR2 YFSETQ. The CDR3 runs 15 residues. The CDR3 is CASSLQNSGANVLTF. CDR3 bases: TGCGCCAGCAGCTTACAAAACTCTGGGGCCAACGTCCTGACTTTC.

V gene TRBV9 combines with J gene TRBJ2-2; no definite D call. V was trimmed by 0 bases and J by 4 bases, leaving 10 bases between them. Germline lookup yields CDR1 SGDLS and CDR2 YYNGEE. This CDR3 comprises 15 residues. The CDR3 DNA reads TGTGCCAGCAGCGTAGGTAGGGTGGGCACCGGGGAGCTGTTTTTT. Amino acid sequence: CASSVGRVGTGELFF.

This chain connects TRBV6-1 to TRBJ1-4; D is unclear. In germline, CDR1 is MNHNS, CDR2 SASEGT. Trimming cost V 4 bases and J 0 bases, with 6 bases left between them. CDR3 length: 14 residues. CDR3 amino acids: CASSGSPTNEKLFF. The CDR3 bases are TGTGCCAGCAGTGGCAGTCCAACTAATGAAAAACTGTTTTTT.

The rearrangement joins TRBV5-1 to TRBJ2-7, with TRBD1 as a possible D gene (6 bases). V lost 4 bases and J lost 3, with 14 bases in between. From germline, CDR1 is SGHRS and CDR2 YFSETQ. This CDR3 is built from 14 residues. The CDR3 spells CASSDQGTHYEQYF. The CDR3 nucleotides read TGCGCCAGCAGCGACCAGGGGACCCACTACGAGCAGTACTTC.

The rearrangement links TRBV11-2 to TRBJ2-3; the D is unclear. This CDR3 is 12 amino acids long. The germline V and J ends were trimmed by 4 bases and 10 bases, with 12 bases remaining between them. Germline loops: CDR1 SGHAT, CDR2 FQNNGV. The DNA of the CDR3 is TGTGCCAGCAGCTCACAGTCTGCTGCGCAGTATTTT. As protein: CASSSQSAAQYF.

The rearrangement uses TRBV18 and TRBJ2-1; D is undetermined. V was pared by 0 bases and J by 4 bases, with 7 bases between. CDR1 is KGHSH and CDR2 is LQKENI in the germline V gene. The CDR3 is 14 amino acids. CDR3 nucleotide sequence: TGTGCCAGCTCACCACCGGCCCGTTACAATGAGCAGTTCTTC. Encoded protein: CASSPPARYNEQFF.

This clone showed up just a few times. This sequence joins TRBV19 and TRBJ2-7, with TRBD1 matching over 9 bases. Germline V CDR1 and CDR2: LNHDA, SQIVND (reference sequence). The CDR3 spans 13 residues. Trimming at V came to 5 bases and at J to 6 bases, leaving 5 bases not matched to a gene. The CDR3 reads CASSGTGMGEQYF. CDR3 DNA: TGTGCCAGTAGTGGGACAGGGATGGGCGAGCAGTACTTC.

The chain recombines TRBV19 with TRBJ2-2, with D uncertain. The CDR3 loop spans 14 amino acids. V lost 3 bases to trimming and J lost 6 bases, with 11 bases between them. Germline V gene data show CDR1 as LNHDA and CDR2 as SQIVND (reference sequence). CDR3 protein: CASSIIVGSGELFF. In DNA form, the CDR3 reads TGTGCCAGTAGTATTATAGTTGGGTCCGGGGAGCTGTTTTTT. The full variable domain, with the rest looked up from reference TRBV19 and TRBJ2-2, is DGGITQSPKYLFRKEGQNVTLSCEQNLNHDAMYWYRQDPGQGLRLIYYSQIVNDFQKGDIAEGYSVSREKKESFPLTVTSAQKNPTAFYLCASSIIVGSGELFFGEGSRLTVL.

This clone was observed once. The chain employs TRBV19 and TRBJ2-1; 10 bases are shared with TRBD2. This CDR3 is 14 amino acids long. J lost 8 bases, V lost 6 bases, and 7 bases had no gene match. Germline V lookup: CDR1 LNHDA, CDR2 SQIVND (reference sequence). DNA of the CDR3: TGTGCCAGTAGGGTGACTAGCGGGCCTCATGAGCAGTTCTTC. This translates into CASRVTSGPHEQFF.

A word on this clone: The sample contains more than one DNA sequence encoding this CDR3. The genes are TRBV11-2 and TRBJ2-7; either TRBD1 or TRBD2 may supply D (5 bases each). Per the germline V gene, CDR1 is SGHAT and CDR2 is FQNNGV. The V end was cut by 3 bases, the J end by 6 bases, with 9 bases between. The CDR3 spans 12 residues. The CDR3 coding sequence is TGTGCCAGCAGCTTTTCAGGGAGCGAGCAGTACTTC. This codes for CASSFSGSEQYF.

This clone showed up just once. The rearrangement joins TRBV6-1 to TRBJ2-1; 11 bases align to TRBD2. The CDR3 is 13 amino acids. V shed 2 bases and J 16 bases; nucleotides not matched to a gene: 7. Germline V gene sequence: CDR1 MNHNS, CDR2 SASEGT. The CDR3: CASSESSGRIGFF. CDR3 nucleotide sequence: TGTGCCAGCAGTGAATCTAGCGGGAGGATTGGTTTCTTC.

The genes are TRBV18 and TRBJ2-7, with 10 nucleotides matching TRBD2. V gave up 2 bases and J gave up 5 bases; unmatched junction bases: 6. Per germline, CDR1 KGHSH and CDR2 LQKENI. The CDR3 runs 15 residues. Here the CDR3 reads CASSPSLAGAHEQYF. As DNA, the CDR3 is TGTGCCAGCTCACCAAGTCTAGCGGGAGCCCACGAGCAGTACTTC. Using reference TRBV18 and TRBJ2-7 for the parts outside the CDR3, the full variable domain is NAGVMQNPRHLVRRRGQEARLRCSPMKGHSHVYWYRQLPEEGLKFMVYLQKENIIDESGMPKERFSAEFPKEGPSILRIQQVVRGDSAAYFCASSPSLAGAHEQYFGPGTRLTVT.

The chain combines TRBV28 with TRBJ1-2; D perhaps matches TRBD1 (6 bases). The V gene's germline CDR1 is MDHEN and CDR2 SYDVKM. The CDR3 has 12 amino acids. Trimming cost V 3 bases and J 5 bases, with 7 bases left between them. CDR3 region: CASSFRGYGYTF. The CDR3 nucleotides are TGTGCCAGCAGTTTTAGGGGGTATGGCTACACCTTC.

The J gene is TRBJ1-5, the V gene TRBV5-1; no reliable D call. V was shortened by 4 bases and J by 1 base, with 9 bases between the two germline ends. This CDR3 region has 14 residues. In germline, CDR1 is SGHRS, CDR2 YFSETQ. CDR3 sequence (DNA): TGCGCCAGCAGCGCGGACGGAAGCAATCAGCCCCAGCATTTT. This encodes CASSADGSNQPQHF.

This sequence joins TRBV2 and TRBJ1-6; possible D gene TRBD1, 6 bases. V was shortened by 0 bases and J by 9 bases, with 12 bases between the two germline ends. CDR1 SNHLY and CDR2 FYNNEI come from the germline V gene. This CDR3 comprises 15 residues. The CDR3 DNA reads as TGTGCCAGCAGTGAAGCTGAAGGGGGGGGTTCACCCCTCCACTTT. Translated, it gives CASSEAEGGGSPLHF.